The rows below give T cell receptor beta chains drawn from one sample of a study of cytomegalovirus exposure and HLA in healthy donors. The repertoire was sequenced with immunoSEQ multiplex PCR; TCRdb's copy has only in-frame clones and lacks some. Among 59,000 or so clones, 85% to 90% were seen once, and the ten largest hold about 10%. The sequenced sample was PBMCs. These receptors were obtained from a female donor in good health and CMV-seronegative. The CDR3 runs from the conserved cysteine through the conserved F or W. The D gene is left open where the match is weak. Only part of the rows carry a size: once, few, many, or a class if the clone is expanded.

J | V | D | size | DNA | CDR3
TRBJ2-3 | TRBV5-6 | TRBD1 | - | TGTGCCAGCAGCTTGGGACCAGGGGGAGCGTCAGATACGCAGTATTTT | CASSLGPGGASDTQYF
TRBJ1-1 | TRBV6-5 | - | - | TGTGCCAGCAGTGTCGGGATGAACACTGAAGCTTTCTTT | CASSVGMNTEAFF
TRBJ2-6 | TRBV12-5 | - | - | TGTGCTAGTGGCCAACCATGGGCCGGGGCCAACGTCCTGACTTTC | CASGQPWAGANVLTF
TRBJ1-1 | TRBV5-1 | - | - | TGCGCCAGCAGCTTGGAAAGGGGGACCACTGAAGCTTTCTTT | CASSLERGTTEAFF
TRBJ2-3 | TRBV28 | - | - | TGTGCCAGCAGTCCCCCCAGGGGATCTAGCACAGATACGCAGTATTTT | CASSPPRGSSTDTQYF
TRBJ1-6 | TRBV27 | - | few | TGTGCCAGCAGCGGGGGGTATAAGTCACCCCTCCACTTT | CASSGGYKSPLHF
TRBJ2-7 | TRBV5-6 | - | - | TGTGCCAGCAGCGCCCTTGTGTTTCGAAGGGGTAACTCCTACGAGCAGTACTTC | CASSALVFRRGNSYEQYF
TRBJ1-6 | TRBV6-1 | - | - | TGTGCCAGCAGCGGGCAGGGTGATTCACCCCTCCACTTT | CASSGQGDSPLHF
TRBJ1-2 | TRBV7-2 | - | - | TGTGCCAGCAGCTTAGCCGGGACACGTTCGTACACCTTC | CASSLAGTRSYTF
TRBJ2-1 | TRBV12-2 | - | - | TGTGCAAGTCGCTTAAGCACGGGACTAGCGGGCGTTGAGCAGTTCTTC | CASRLSTGLAGVEQFF
TRBJ2-1 | TRBV7-9 | TRBD2 | - | TGTGCCAGCAGCGGGGGGGGACTAGCGGGAGGGCCCTCCTACAATGAGCAGTTCTTC | CASSGGGLAGGPSYNEQFF
TRBJ2-4 | TRBV2 | TRBD1 | - | TGTGCCAGCAGAGAGCCAGGACAGGGGGCGGACATTCAGTACTTC | CASREPGQGADIQYF
TRBJ2-1 | TRBV2 | TRBD2 | few | TGTGCCAGCAGTGCGCTAGGACTAGCGGGGGGGCCGCGTAATGAGCAGTTCTTC | CASSALGLAGGPRNEQFF
TRBJ2-3 | TRBV28 | TRBD1 | - | TGTGCCAGCGCAGGACAGGGGGGAGGTACGCAGTATTTT | CASAGQGGGTQYF
TRBJ1-1 | TRBV28 | - | - | TGTGCCAGCGATCTTGGGAGGGGGGGGATGAACACTGAAGCTTTCTTT | CASDLGRGGMNTEAFF
TRBJ2-5 | TRBV7-9 | - | - | TGTGCCAGCAGCTTAGGGGGGCGCGTAGAGACCCAGTACTTC | CASSLGGRVETQYF
TRBJ2-1 | TRBV2 | TRBD2 | - | TGTGCCAGCAGCGTAGCGGGGCTTGGAGATGAGCAGTTCTTC | CASSVAGLGDEQFF
TRBJ2-2 | TRBV7-3 | - | - | TGTGCCAGCAGCTTACGCCAAGTGGGAGCCGGGGAGCTGTTTTTT | CASSLRQVGAGELFF
TRBJ2-1 | TRBV19 | TRBD2 | - | TGTGCCAGTAGTATGACGGCGGGCTCTAGCGGGGGGGCGGGGAATGAGCAGTTCTTC | CASSMTAGSSGGAGNEQFF
TRBJ1-3 | TRBV18 | - | - | TGTGCCAGCTCACCGGGACAACCCTTCTCGAACACCATATATTTT | CASSPGQPFSNTIYF
TRBJ1-5 | TRBV19 | TRBD1 | - | TGTGCCAGTAATGGACAGGGAACCTATCAGCCCCAGCATTTT | CASNGQGTYQPQHF
TRBJ1-2 | TRBV21-1 | - | once | TGTGCCAGCAGCAAAGCTAGGGGTGGCTACACCTTC | CASSKARGGYTF
TRBJ1-5 | TRBV6-1 | - | once | TGTGCCAGCAGTGATTCCAGGGGTAGCAATCAGCCCCAGCATTTT | CASSDSRGSNQPQHF
TRBJ2-7 | TRBV27 | TRBD1 | - | TGTGCCAGCAGTTCCTTTGGACAGGGCGAGCAGTACTTC | CASSSFGQGEQYF
TRBJ1-5 | TRBV5-1 | - | - | TGCGCCAGCAGCTTGGAGCGTGGGGGCTCGAGCAATCAGCCCCAGCATTTT | CASSLERGGSSNQPQHF
TRBJ2-1 | TRBV7-2 | - | - | TGTGCCAGCAGCTATAGGACAGAGTCCTTCAGCTCCTACAATGAGCAGTTCTTC | CASSYRTESFSSYNEQFF
TRBJ1-1 | TRBV28 | TRBD1 | - | TGTGCCAGCAGACAGGGGTCGTCCGCTGAAGCTTTCTTT | CASRQGSSAEAFF
TRBJ2-1 | TRBV12-5 | - | - | TGTGCTAGTGGTTTGGGACAGCTCTACAATGAGCAGTTCTTC | CASGLGQLYNEQFF
TRBJ1-5 | TRBV20-1 | TRBD1 | - | TGCAGTGCTTCCACAGGGGATGTCCATTTT | CSASTGDVHF
TRBJ2-1 | TRBV4-3 | - | - | TGCGCCAGCAGCCAAGATGGGGCACGGTACAATGAGCAGTTCTTC | CASSQDGARYNEQFF
TRBJ2-2 | TRBV7-2 | - | - | TGTGCCAGCAGCTTAGTGAGAGCGGGCAACACCGGGGAGCTGTTTTTT | CASSLVRAGNTGELFF
TRBJ1-1 | TRBV19 | TRBD1 | - | TGTGCCAGTTCCCGGGACAGGGGGCGGACTGAAGCTTTCTTT | CASSRDRGRTEAFF
TRBJ1-5 | TRBV18 | - | - | TGTGCCAGCTCACCGGACTATAGCAATCAGCCCCAGCATTTT | CASSPDYSNQPQHF
TRBJ1-2 | TRBV6-5 | - | few | TGTGCCAGCAGTTCCCACCGCCGGGAGGGCTACACCTTC | CASSSHRREGYTF
TRBJ2-1 | TRBV9 | TRBD2 | - | TGTGCCAGCAGCGGGACTAGCGGCCTCAATGAGCAGTTCTTC | CASSGTSGLNEQFF
TRBJ1-5 | TRBV6-5 | - | - | TGTGCCAGCAGGGGGGGGTCCAATCAGCCCCAGCATTTT | CASRGGSNQPQHF
TRBJ2-7 | TRBV18 | - | - | TGTGCCAGCTCATCGTCCCCGGGGGTAGAGGCCTACGAGCAGTACTTC | CASSSSPGVEAYEQYF
TRBJ1-1 | TRBV29-1 | - | - | TGCAGCGTTGAACTTACAGCTGAAGCTTTCTTT | CSVELTAEAFF
TRBJ2-3 | TRBV10-1 | TRBD2 | - | TGCGCCAGCAGTGAGTATCCATGGGCGCGACTAGCGTGCCCTATAATCACAGATACGCAGTATTTT | CASSEYPWARLACPIITDTQYF
TRBJ1-4 | TRBV9 | - | - | TGTGCCAGCAGCCCCTCCGACAGGAGTAATGAAAAACTGTTTTTT | CASSPSDRSNEKLFF
TRBJ2-3 | TRBV5-1 | - | - | TGCGCCAGCAGCTCGGCGGGGGCAAGCACAGATACGCAGTATTTT | CASSSAGASTDTQYF
TRBJ1-3 | TRBV18 | - | - | TGTGCCAGCTCGGCTTTGGGGCAGGAGTTCTTCTCTGGAAACACCATATATTTT | CASSALGQEFFSGNTIYF
TRBJ2-2 | TRBV11-2 | - | - | TGTGCCAGCAGCTTACCAGGGACCGGGGAGCTGTTTTTT | CASSLPGTGELFF